This TCR beta chain was retrieved from a study of blood T cell repertoires in COVID-19. How the authors handled the data: Reference gene primer amplification in the assay estimated nucleated cell counts. Libraries were prepared by immunoSEQ multiplex PCR; TCRdb keeps only in-frame clonotypes and omits some of them. From that table come the V and J calls and clone size; the DNA was used to work out D and trimming. Of some 51,000 clones listed, around 90% are singletons. The trim removed 3 bases at V and 4 bases at J, leaving 10 bases unmatched. Looked up from germline, CDR1 is SGHRS and CDR2 is YFSETQ. The CDR3 runs to 17 residues.

The sequencing sample was made of peripheral blood. This sequence originates from a man aged 50 to 60 with active COVID-19. J is TRBJ1-2 and V is TRBV5-1; 12 bases line up with TRBD1. CDR3 residues: CASSSGTGGPSTYGYTF. The CDR3 coding sequence is TGCGCCAGCAGCTCCGGGACAGGGGGCCCCTCCACCTATGGCTACACCTTC.